This T cell receptor beta chain was sequenced during a study of blood T cell repertoires in COVID-19. Study context: Acute and convalescent COVID-19 samples came from the United States, Italy and Spain. PBMCs, B-cell-depleted T cells, or T cells were the source of the cDNA or gDNA that made up the material.

Those enrolled in Seattle joined during active infection and were followed longitudinally afterward. Germline V lookup: CDR1 MDHEN, CDR2 SYDVKM. This CDR3 spans 13 amino acids. V was trimmed by 6 bases and J by 3 bases, leaving 11 bases between them. Authors' methods: Reference gene primer amplification in the assay estimated nucleated cell counts. Only in-frame clones appear in the TCRdb table, and some are missing; sequencing was by immunoSEQ multiplex PCR. V and J calls plus clone size are reproduced from that table; the DNA served to infer D and trimming. The table records 400,000 to 450,000 clones, around 89% of them present only once.

This chain uses TRBV28 with TRBJ1-1; no reliable D call. The origin of this receptor is a woman aged 40 to 50 with COVID-19, enrolled during active disease. The source material was peripheral blood. As DNA, the CDR3 is TGTGCCAGCAGACGAGCCCCCTACACTGAAGCTTTCTTT. This codes for CASRRAPYTEAFF. Full variable domain (outside the CDR3, taken from reference TRBV28 and TRBJ1-1): DVKVTQSSRYLVKRTGEKVFLECVQDMDHENMFWYRQDPGLGLRLIYFSYDVKMKEKGDIPEGYSVSREKKERFSLILESASTNQTSMYLCASRRAPYTEAFFGQGTRLTVV.